This T cell receptor beta chain was obtained from a study of tumor T cells in aggressive B-cell lymphoma. The germline V gene has CDR1 MNHEY and CDR2 SMNVEV (reference sequence). V lost 4 bases and J lost 14, with 12 bases in between. CDR3 length: 11 amino acids. Generated by immunoSEQ multiplex PCR, the TCRdb table keeps only in-frame clones and is missing some. The sample records several thousand clones, 75% to 85% being singletons. This clone was observed a handful of times. The source of this sequence is an adult with diffuse large B cell lymphoma. The rearrangement uses TRBV27 and TRBJ2-1; TRBD1 is a possible D gene (6 bases). The sequencing input was tumor tissue. CDR3: CASSSGQREFF. The CDR3 nucleotides are TGTGCCAGCAGTTCAGGACAGCGAGAGTTCTTC.